These T cell receptor beta chains were read from a single sample in a study of blood T cell repertoires in COVID-19. The data were produced by immunoSEQ multiplex PCR, yet TCRdb's version contains in-frame clones alone and is incomplete. This sample yields around 160,000 clones, of which 90% are seen a single time; 18% belongs to the top ten. Specimen: peripheral blood. The receptor set was obtained from a man between 60 and 75 years old with active or convalescent COVID-19. The CDR3 runs from the conserved cysteine through the conserved F or W. A D gene is named only where the DNA matches it firmly. Clone size is given for some rows only: seen once, a few or many times, or a class if the clone is expanded.

D gene,V gene,clone size,J gene,CDR3 length,CDR3 DNA,CDR3 protein
TRBD1,TRBV7-9,-,TRBJ1-1,14,TGTGCCAGCAGCCGGACAGGGACATGGACTGAAGCTTTCTTT,CASSRTGTWTEAFF
TRBD2,TRBV28,-,TRBJ2-7,14,TGTGCCAGCAGTTTAGCGGGGGGTTCCTACGAGCAGTACTTC,CASSLAGGSYEQYF
-,TRBV19,-,TRBJ1-4,16,TGTGCCAGTAGTACCCCCGTCTCAAGGGGCAATGAAAAACTGTTTTTT,CASSTPVSRGNEKLFF
-,TRBV19,-,TRBJ1-6,14,TGTGCCAGTAGTATAAGGTCTCGACAGATGGCCCTCCACTTT,CASSIRSRQMALHF
TRBD2,TRBV4-1,once,TRBJ2-2,17,TGCGCCAGCAGCCCCCGTTGGCTAGCGGGGAACACCGGGGAGCTGTTTTTT,CASSPRWLAGNTGELFF
TRBD1,TRBV18,-,TRBJ1-1,15,TGTGCCAGCTCACCACCCTCAGGGGGCGAAACTGAAGCTTTCTTT,CASSPPSGGETEAFF
-,TRBV10-1,-,TRBJ2-7,13,TGCGCCAGCAGGGACAAGTCCTACGACGAGCAGTACTTC,CASRDKSYDEQYF
TRBD1,TRBV6-5,few,TRBJ1-2,15,TGTGCCAGCAGCTACTCAGGGGGCGCGAACTATGGCTACACCTTC,CASSYSGGANYGYTF
-,TRBV5-1,-,TRBJ1-2,14,TGCGCCAGCAGCGCGAGGGAACGGAGCTATGGCTACACCTTC,CASSARERSYGYTF
TRBD1,TRBV5-1,-,TRBJ1-2,19,TGCGCCAGCAGCTTGGACCCGGATTCACAGACAGGGGCCAACTATGGCTACACCTTC,CASSLDPDSQTGANYGYTF
-,TRBV6-6,-,TRBJ1-2,14,TGTGCCAGCAGTTACGAGGGAGGGCCCTATGGCTACACCTTC,CASSYEGGPYGYTF
-,TRBV7-2,few,TRBJ1-5,15,TGTGCCAGCAGCTTAGCGGTGGGGGCCGGTCAGCCCCAGCATTTT,CASSLAVGAGQPQHF
-,TRBV6-5,-,TRBJ1-5,14,TGTGCCAGCAGTTACTTGGGGGGTGGTCAGCCCCAGCATTTT,CASSYLGGGQPQHF
TRBD2,TRBV5-1,-,TRBJ2-3,17,TGCGCCAGCAGCCCGAACCCGGGACTAGCGGGGACAGATACGCAGTATTTT,CASSPNPGLAGTDTQYF
TRBD1,TRBV6-5,-,TRBJ1-5,15,TGTGCCAGCAGGTCGACAGGGTATAGCAATCAGCCCCAGCATTTT,CASRSTGYSNQPQHF
TRBD1,TRBV15,-,TRBJ2-4,15,TGTGCCACCAGCAGAGCTCCCGACAGGGGGCGCATGCAGTACTTC,CATSRAPDRGRMQYF
TRBD2,TRBV9,-,TRBJ2-1,16,TGTGCCAGCAGCGTAGCTTTGACTAGCGGACGAGGTGAGCAGTTCTTC,CASSVALTSGRGEQFF
-,TRBV19,once,TRBJ2-1,14,TGTGCCAGTAAGTTAATGGGCCCCTACAATGAGCAGTTCTTC,CASKLMGPYNEQFF
-,TRBV29-1,once,TRBJ1-1,14,TGCAGCGCCCCTGGACAGCCCCGGAACACTGAAGCTTTCTTT,CSAPGQPRNTEAFF
TRBD2,TRBV3-1/TRBV3-2,once,TRBJ2-3,14,TGTGCTTCGGCAGGGGATAGCGGGAGAAATACGCAGTATTTT,CASAGDSGRNTQYF
-,TRBV7-9,-,TRBJ2-1,14,TGTGCCAGCAGCTTAGGTGAAGGGGACAATGAGCAGTTCTTC,CASSLGEGDNEQFF
TRBD2,TRBV19,-,TRBJ2-7,15,TGTGCCAGTAGATCCAGCGGGACGGATATATACGAGCAGTACTTC,CASRSSGTDIYEQYF
-,TRBV11-2,-,TRBJ2-7,14,TGTGCCAGCAGCTTAGCCGTACAGGGCTACGAGCAGTACTTC,CASSLAVQGYEQYF
TRBD2,TRBV3-1/TRBV3-2,-,TRBJ2-1,18,TGTGCCAGCAGCCAATTCGGCGGACTAGCGGGAACGTACAATGAGCAGTTCTTC,CASSQFGGLAGTYNEQFF
-,TRBV7-6,-,TRBJ1-2,15,TGTGCCAGCAGCTTATGGCCCCAAGATAACTATGGCTACACCTTC,CASSLWPQDNYGYTF
-,TRBV7-9,-,TRBJ1-1,13,TGTGCCAGCAGTGTAGGGTCCGGGATTGAAGCTTTCTTT,CASSVGSGIEAFF
TRBD1,TRBV2,-,TRBJ1-3,15,TGTGCCAGCAGGGGGGACAGGGCGAGAGGAAACACCATATATTTT,CASRGDRARGNTIYF
-,TRBV19,-,TRBJ1-5,16,TGTGCCAGTAGTCCCCGGGAACGACCGAGCAATCAGCCCCAGCATTTT,CASSPRERPSNQPQHF
-,TRBV19,-,TRBJ1-2,13,TGTGCCAGTAGGGAACAGGGATCGGTGGGCTACACCTTC,CASREQGSVGYTF
-,TRBV19,-,TRBJ2-2,17,TGTGCCAGTAGTATTATGATCTCGACAGACAACACCGGGGAGCTGTTTTTT,CASSIMISTDNTGELFF
-,TRBV10-3,-,TRBJ2-5,14,TGTGCCATCAGCATGGACAGCTTACAAGAGACCCAGTACTTC,CAISMDSLQETQYF
TRBD2,TRBV13,-,TRBJ2-1,16,TGTGCCAGCAGCTTAGCGGCTAGCGGGAGGTCAGATGAGCAGTTCTTC,CASSLAASGRSDEQFF
-,TRBV5-4,-,TRBJ2-1,14,TGTGCCAGCAGCCCGCCTGACAAGTACAATGAGCAGTTCTTC,CASSPPDKYNEQFF
TRBD2,TRBV7-9,-,TRBJ2-7,17,TGTGCCAGCAGCTTAGTGAGGCTAGCGGGGACCTCCTACGAGCAGTACTTC,CASSLVRLAGTSYEQYF
TRBD1,TRBV9,-,TRBJ1-1,17,TGTGCCAGCAGCGTAGAGGGAGGGGGACAGGGAAACACTGAAGCTTTCTTT,CASSVEGGGQGNTEAFF
-,TRBV7-6,-,TRBJ1-2,14,TGTGCCAGCAGCTTAGACAGGACCCCTTATGGCTACACCTTC,CASSLDRTPYGYTF
-,TRBV18,-,TRBJ2-6,16,TGTGCCAGCTCACCGTTAGGGGTGCCTGGGGCCAACGTCCTGACTTTC,CASSPLGVPGANVLTF
-,TRBV10-3,-,TRBJ2-1,15,TGTGCCATCAGTCGGACGGGAAGCTCCTACAATGAGCAGTTCTTC,CAISRTGSSYNEQFF
-,TRBV5-5,-,TRBJ2-7,14,TGTGCCAGCAGCTTGGCGCAGGGGTCCTACGAGCAGTACTTC,CASSLAQGSYEQYF